Following are 25 T cell receptor beta chains from one sample sequenced in a study of T cells in Graves' hyperthyroidism and ophthalmopathy. RNA transcripts served as the template for amplifying TCR beta CDR3 regions. The HTBI set primed first-round TCR CDR3 RT-PCR. TCRdb ran MiXCR on the multiplex PCR reads and lists one entry per CDR3 protein. This table has roughly 740,000 distinct CDR3 sequences, roughly 17% appearing once. The sample was blood. These receptors were obtained from a man younger than 30 with Graves' hyperthyroidism.

This clonotype was recorded at least ten times. The V gene is TRBV7-9, the J gene TRBJ2-1, with TRBD1 matching 9 bases. CDR1 and CDR2 (germline): SEHNR, FQNEAQ (reference sequence). J gave up 8 bases and V 5 bases, and 4 bases lay outside the gene matches. This CDR3 comprises 13 residues. Here the CDR3 DNA reads TGTGCCAGCAGCCACAGGACAGGGGATGAGCAGTTCTTC. Translation: CASSHRTGDEQFF.

This clonotype has at least ten counts. V usage is TRBV20-1 and J usage is TRBJ1-5, with 10 bases lining up with TRBD1. Germline V gives CDR1 DFQATT, CDR2 SNEGSKA (reference sequence). V dropped 3 bases and J dropped 8; count of bases not matched to a gene: 4. The CDR3 sequence is 13 residues long. CDR3 nucleotide sequence: TGCAGTGCTAGCGGGACAGGGGTGGAGCCCCAGCATTTT. It yields the protein CSASGTGVEPQHF.

The chain uses TRBV28 and TRBJ1-5; 9 bases map to TRBD1. Per germline, CDR1 MDHEN and CDR2 SYDVKM. J lost 5 bases, V lost 6 bases, and 5 bases had no gene match. The CDR3 length is 14 residues. The CDR3 protein is CASRQGTGYQPQHF. In DNA, the CDR3 is TGTGCCAGCAGACAGGGGACAGGGTATCAGCCCCAGCATTTT.

In its sample, this clonotype was seen a few times. This rearrangement joins TRBV28 to TRBJ2-7; 10 bases align to TRBD2. The germline gives CDR1 MDHEN, CDR2 SYDVKM. Trimming took 7 bases from V and 2 from J; bases not matched to a gene: 8. The CDR3 runs to 15 residues. CDR3 bases: TGTGCCAGCACCCCCGGGACTAGCGAAACCTACGAGCAGTACTTC. As protein: CASTPGTSETYEQYF.

This clonotype occurred many times. The chain links TRBV7-8 to TRBJ2-7; D ambiguous. V was trimmed by 5 bases and J by 0 bases, leaving 11 bases between them. The CDR3 has 14 amino acids. Germline V gene sequence: CDR1 SGHVS, CDR2 FQNEAQ. The CDR3 protein is CASSQGSASYEQYF. The CDR3 nucleotides are TGTGCCAGCAGCCAAGGGTCGGCCTCCTACGAGCAGTACTTC.

This clonotype appeared many times. This chain uses TRBV28 with TRBJ2-2; TRBD1 is a possible D gene (6 bases). With 7 bases removed from V and 2 bases from J, the gap between germline ends came to 17 bases. The CDR3 loop spans 16 amino acids. CDR1 is MDHEN, CDR2 SYDVKM, per germline. The CDR3 bases are TGTGCCAGCACCCGATGGCAGGGGTCTAACACCGGGGAGCTGTTTTTT. Translating it yields CASTRWQGSNTGELFF.

This clonotype showed up just a few times. The chain employs TRBV7-2 and TRBJ1-2, with D possibly being TRBD1 (6 bases). This CDR3 is built from 16 residues. Germline values: CDR1 SGHTA, CDR2 FQGNSA. Trimming pared 5 bases from V and 5 bases from J, leaving 21 bases between. The CDR3 protein is CASSPSVGGGGYGYTF. CDR3 sequence (DNA): TGTGCCAGCAGCCCCTCAGTAGGGGGGGGTGGGTATGGCTACACCTTC.

This clonotype occurred once. A much larger clone sits a single nucleotide away, making a read error possible. Likely a read error: the CDR3 ends without its conserved phenylalanine or tryptophan. The chain couples TRBV12-3 or TRBV12-4 to TRBJ2-1; the D is unclear. The CDR3 is made up of 13 amino acids. V lost 1 base, J lost 4 bases, and 5 bases lay in between. The CDR3 here is CASSLDKYNEQFC. The CDR3 DNA is TGTGCCAGCAGTTTAGACAAGTACAATGAGCAGTTCTGC.

This clonotype came up many times. V is TRBV27 and J is TRBJ1-2, with D possibly TRBD1 on 5 matching bases. The CDR3 sequence is 16 residues long. V gave up 4 bases and J gave up 0 bases, with 15 bases separating them. Looked up from germline, CDR1 is MNHEY and CDR2 is SMNVEV (reference sequence). The CDR3 DNA follows: TGTGCCAGCAGTTCCGGACACTCGACAGCTAACTATGGCTACACCTTC. This gives the protein CASSSGHSTANYGYTF.

This clonotype was observed at least ten times. The gene calls are TRBV2 and TRBJ2-7; no clear D. Germline CDR1 reads SNHLY; CDR2 reads FYNNEI. V lost 4 bases and J lost 2, with 6 bases in between. This CDR3 contains 12 residues. The CDR3 DNA reads as TGTGCCAGCAGTGTTTCGCCCTACGAGCAGTACTTC. Translated, it gives CASSVSPYEQYF. Complete variable domain (other parts from reference TRBV2 and TRBJ2-7): EPEVTQTPSHQVTQMGQEVILRCVPISNHLYFYWYRQILGQKVEFLVSFYNNEISEKSEIFDDQFSVERPDGSNFTLKIRSTKLEDSAMYFCASSVSPYEQYFGPGTRLTVT.

This chain connects TRBV20-1 to TRBJ1-6; D unresolved. The germline CDR1 and CDR2 sequences are DFQATT and SNEGSKA (reference sequence). CDR3 length: 14 amino acids. Trimming took off 0 bases at V and 13 bases at J, with 16 bases between the two ends. CDR3 DNA sequence: TGCAGTGCTAGAGATTGGACTGCGACACGTCCCCTCCACTTT. Its protein product is CSARDWTATRPLHF.

The rearrangement joins TRBV11-2 to TRBJ2-7; a possible D gene is TRBD2 (6 bases). CDR1 is SGHAT, CDR2 FQNNGV, per germline. The CDR3 has 14 amino acids. The V end was cut by 1 base, the J end by 3 bases, with 10 bases between. In nucleotides, the CDR3 is TGTGCCAGCAGCTTAGGCGGGATTGTCTACGAGCAGTACTTC. Its translation: CASSLGGIVYEQYF.

This clonotype was counted ten times or more. The chain joins TRBV2 to TRBJ2-7; D is possibly TRBD2 (5 bases). V lost 1 base, J lost 3 bases, and 10 bases lay in between. CDR1 is SNHLY, CDR2 FYNNEI, per germline. CDR3 length: 14 residues. The CDR3 DNA follows: TGTGCCAGCAGTGAAGAGGCTAGCCTCTACGAGCAGTACTTC. It specifies CASSEEASLYEQYF.

This clonotype has a count of ten or more. The chain carries TRBV6-5 and TRBJ2-6, with 8 bases lining up with TRBD1. Germline V CDR1 and CDR2: MNHEY, SVGAGI. The CDR3 is 19 residues long. V trimming: 2 bases; J trimming: 0 bases; junction bases outside the gene matches: 9. The CDR3 sequence is CASSYNRDRSFSGANVLTF. In DNA form, the CDR3 reads TGTGCCAGCAGTTACAACCGGGACAGGAGTTTCTCTGGGGCCAACGTCCTGACTTTC.

This clonotype showed up many times. The chain is built from TRBV15 and TRBJ2-1, with a possible D match to TRBD1 (6 bases). Germline CDR1 and CDR2: LNHNV and YYDKDF (reference sequence). The CDR3 runs to 15 residues. V was cut by 1 base and J by 9 bases, with 16 bases left in between. As DNA, the CDR3 is TGTGCCACCAGCAGAGCCCGAACACGACAGGCTGAGCAGTTCTTC. Protein: CATSRARTRQAEQFF. The complete variable domain, with remaining parts taken from reference TRBV15 and TRBJ2-1, reads DAMVIQNPRYQVTQFGKPVTLSCSQTLNHNVMYWYQQKSSQAPKLLFHYYDKDFNNEADTPDNFQSRRPNTSFCFLDIRSPGLGDTAMYLCATSRARTRQAEQFFGPGTRLTVL.

CDR3 DNA sequence: TGTGCCAGCAGCCCGGACTCAACCAACAATGAGCAGTTCTTC. Its protein is CASSPDSTNNEQFF. The chain recombines TRBV7-3 with TRBJ2-1, with D tentatively TRBD2 (5 bases). Trimming took off 5 bases at V and 5 bases at J, with 13 bases between the two ends. The CDR3 spans 14 residues. The V gene's germline CDR1 is SGHTA and CDR2 FQGTGA.

This clonotype was observed at least ten times. The rearrangement joins TRBV28 to TRBJ2-3, with D possibly being TRBD2 (6 bases). The germline V and J ends were trimmed by 10 bases and 2 bases, with 16 bases remaining between them. CDR1 and CDR2 from the germline V gene are MDHEN and SYDVKM. The CDR3 consists of 14 residues. The CDR3 DNA reads TGTGCCACCATCCGGGACTTCCTCACAGATACGCAGTATTTT. This sequence encodes CATIRDFLTDTQYF. Supplemented by reference TRBV28 and TRBJ2-3, the full variable domain reads DVKVTQSSRYLVKRTGEKVFLECVQDMDHENMFWYRQDPGLGLRLIYFSYDVKMKEKGDIPEGYSVSREKKERFSLILESASTNQTSMYLCATIRDFLTDTQYFGPGTRLTVL.

With regard to this clonotype: A read error may be the cause here, since a much bigger clone is one base away. The genes are TRBV2 and TRBJ2-4; no clear D. This CDR3 has 11 residues. V was shortened by 4 bases and J by 2 bases, with 0 bases between the two germline ends. Germline CDR1 is SNHLY and CDR2 is FYNNEI. The CDR3 protein is CASSAKNIQYF. CDR3 DNA: TGTGCCAGCAGTGCCAAAAACATTCAGTACTTC.

This clonotype was seen ten or more times. CDR3 bases: TGTGCCAGCACCTCGACAGGGGGGTCTCAGCCCCAGCATTTT. It encodes CASTSTGGSQPQHF. This sequence joins TRBV28 and TRBJ1-5, with 9 bases that match TRBD1. The CDR3 spans 14 residues. J lost 6 bases, V lost 7 bases, and 7 bases had no gene match. CDR1 and CDR2 from the germline V gene are MDHEN and SYDVKM.

In nucleotides, the CDR3 is TGTGCCAGCAGTTACGCCAGGGAGAACTACGAGCAGTACTTC. Translated, it gives CASSYARENYEQYF. The V gene is TRBV6-2 or TRBV6-3, the J gene TRBJ2-7; tentatively, D is TRBD1 or TRBD2 (5 bases each). CDR1 and CDR2 (germline): MNHEY, SVGEGT. The CDR3 consists of 14 residues. The V end lost 2 bases, the J end lost 3 bases, and 11 bases lay between the germline ends.

The rearrangement joins TRBV2 to TRBJ1-1, with a weak D call TRBD1 (6 bases). Germline CDR1 reads SNHLY; CDR2 reads FYNNEI. This CDR3 has 14 amino acids. V lost 3 bases to trimming and J lost 3 bases, with 11 bases between them. The CDR3 protein is CASSDPRGYTEAFF. The DNA for the CDR3 is TGTGCCAGCAGTGACCCCAGGGGTTACACTGAAGCTTTCTTT.

A few counts support this clonotype. The chain combines TRBV14 with TRBJ2-7, with 9 bases lining up with TRBD1. This CDR3 has 16 residues. Germline lookup yields CDR1 SGHDN and CDR2 FVKESK. J gave up 4 bases and V 4 bases, and 11 bases lay outside the gene matches. CDR3 protein: CASSPFSGTGWYEQYF. CDR3 DNA sequence: TGTGCCAGCAGCCCTTTTTCCGGGACAGGGTGGTACGAGCAGTACTTC.

This clonotype was observed many times. The chain recombines TRBV10-3 with TRBJ2-3, with 9 bases lining up with TRBD1. The CDR3 extends over 15 amino acids. V shed 6 bases, J shed 4 bases, and the junction held 8 bases outside the gene matches. The germline CDR1 and CDR2 sequences are ENHRY and SYGVKD. The chain's CDR3 is CAIRPGQGGSDTQYF. CDR3 nucleotides: TGTGCCATCAGGCCGGGACAGGGCGGGTCAGATACGCAGTATTTT.

This clonotype has at least ten counts. This rearrangement joins TRBV2 to TRBJ2-7; weak D call: TRBD2 (6 bases). The germline V gene encodes CDR1 SNHLY and CDR2 FYNNEI. There are 12 residues in the CDR3. V lost 2 bases and J 6 bases, leaving 8 bases between the germline ends. CDR3 residues: CASSEHGGEQYF. Written as DNA, the CDR3 is TGTGCCAGCAGTGAACACGGGGGCGAGCAGTACTTC. The entire variable domain, with the rest obtained from reference TRBV2 and TRBJ2-7, is as follows: EPEVTQTPSHQVTQMGQEVILRCVPISNHLYFYWYRQILGQKVEFLVSFYNNEISEKSEIFDDQFSVERPDGSNFTLKIRSTKLEDSAMYFCASSEHGGEQYFGPGTRLTVT.

This clonotype was counted ten times or more. V usage is TRBV20-1 and J usage is TRBJ2-7; D may be TRBD2 (5 bases). The CDR3 is made up of 12 amino acids. Looked up from germline, CDR1 is DFQATT and CDR2 is SNEGSKA (reference sequence). V lost 5 bases, J lost 4 bases, and 12 bases lay in between. CDR3 sequence reads: CSASLDSYEQYF. The CDR3 DNA sequence: TGCAGTGCTTCCCTGGACTCTTACGAGCAGTACTTC.